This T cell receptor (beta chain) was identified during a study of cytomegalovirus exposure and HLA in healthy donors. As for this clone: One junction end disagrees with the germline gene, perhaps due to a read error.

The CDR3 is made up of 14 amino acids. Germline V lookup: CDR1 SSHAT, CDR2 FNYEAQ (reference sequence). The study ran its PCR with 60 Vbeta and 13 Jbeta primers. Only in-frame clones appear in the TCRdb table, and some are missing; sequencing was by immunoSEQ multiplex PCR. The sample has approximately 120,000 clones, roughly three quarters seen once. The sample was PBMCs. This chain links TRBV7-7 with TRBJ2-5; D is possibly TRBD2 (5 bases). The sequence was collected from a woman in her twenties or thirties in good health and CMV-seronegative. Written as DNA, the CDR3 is TGTGCTAGCAGCTTAGGACTGGGTCAAGAGACCCAGTACTTC. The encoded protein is CASSLGLGQETQYF.